What follows describes a single T cell receptor beta chain. This record belongs to a study of monozygotic twins with inflammatory bowel disease. The CDR3 length is 15 residues. TCRdb reprocessed the 5' RACE reads; each CDR3 protein has one entry and no DNA is given. The table for this sample gives about 380,000 distinct CDR3 sequences. The chain recombines TRBV12-3 or TRBV12-4 with TRBJ2-1. The TCR sequence derives from a human donor with ulcerative colitis or Crohn's disease, or a healthy co-twin of an affected twin (not recorded which). The sample taken for sequencing was blood. The CDR3 reads CASSAYSSSYNEQFF.